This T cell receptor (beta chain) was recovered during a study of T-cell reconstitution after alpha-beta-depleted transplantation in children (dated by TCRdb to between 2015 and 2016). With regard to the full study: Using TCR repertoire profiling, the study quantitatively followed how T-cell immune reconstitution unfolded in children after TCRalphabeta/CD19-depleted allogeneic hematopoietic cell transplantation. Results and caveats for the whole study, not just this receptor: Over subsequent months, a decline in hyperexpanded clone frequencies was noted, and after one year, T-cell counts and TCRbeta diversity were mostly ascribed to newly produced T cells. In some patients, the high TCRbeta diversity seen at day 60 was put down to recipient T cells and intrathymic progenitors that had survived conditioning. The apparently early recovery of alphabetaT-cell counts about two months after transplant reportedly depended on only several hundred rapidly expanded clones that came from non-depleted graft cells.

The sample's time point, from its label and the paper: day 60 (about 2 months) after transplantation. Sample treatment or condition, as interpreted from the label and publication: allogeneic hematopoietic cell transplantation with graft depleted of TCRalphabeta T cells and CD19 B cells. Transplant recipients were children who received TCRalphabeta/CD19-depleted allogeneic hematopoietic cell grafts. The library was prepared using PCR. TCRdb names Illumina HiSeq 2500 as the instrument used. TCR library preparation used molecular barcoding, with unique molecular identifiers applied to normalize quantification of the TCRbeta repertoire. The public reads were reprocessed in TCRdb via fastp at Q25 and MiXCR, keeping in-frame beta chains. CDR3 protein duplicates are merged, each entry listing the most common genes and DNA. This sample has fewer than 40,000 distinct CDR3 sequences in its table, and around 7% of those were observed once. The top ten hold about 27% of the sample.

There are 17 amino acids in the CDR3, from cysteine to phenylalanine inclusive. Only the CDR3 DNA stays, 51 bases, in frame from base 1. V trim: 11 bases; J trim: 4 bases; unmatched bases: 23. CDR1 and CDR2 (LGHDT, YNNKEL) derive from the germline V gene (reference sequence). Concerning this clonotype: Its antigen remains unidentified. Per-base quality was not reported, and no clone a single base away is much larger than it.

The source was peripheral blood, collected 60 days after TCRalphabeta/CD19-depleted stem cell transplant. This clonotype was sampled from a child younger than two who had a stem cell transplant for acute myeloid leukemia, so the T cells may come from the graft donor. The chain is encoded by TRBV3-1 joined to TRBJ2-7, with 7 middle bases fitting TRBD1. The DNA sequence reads TGTGCCTGCACCCCGTACAGGGGACAAGGGAGATTGTACGAGCAGTACTTC. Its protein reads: CACTPYRGQGRLYEQYF.